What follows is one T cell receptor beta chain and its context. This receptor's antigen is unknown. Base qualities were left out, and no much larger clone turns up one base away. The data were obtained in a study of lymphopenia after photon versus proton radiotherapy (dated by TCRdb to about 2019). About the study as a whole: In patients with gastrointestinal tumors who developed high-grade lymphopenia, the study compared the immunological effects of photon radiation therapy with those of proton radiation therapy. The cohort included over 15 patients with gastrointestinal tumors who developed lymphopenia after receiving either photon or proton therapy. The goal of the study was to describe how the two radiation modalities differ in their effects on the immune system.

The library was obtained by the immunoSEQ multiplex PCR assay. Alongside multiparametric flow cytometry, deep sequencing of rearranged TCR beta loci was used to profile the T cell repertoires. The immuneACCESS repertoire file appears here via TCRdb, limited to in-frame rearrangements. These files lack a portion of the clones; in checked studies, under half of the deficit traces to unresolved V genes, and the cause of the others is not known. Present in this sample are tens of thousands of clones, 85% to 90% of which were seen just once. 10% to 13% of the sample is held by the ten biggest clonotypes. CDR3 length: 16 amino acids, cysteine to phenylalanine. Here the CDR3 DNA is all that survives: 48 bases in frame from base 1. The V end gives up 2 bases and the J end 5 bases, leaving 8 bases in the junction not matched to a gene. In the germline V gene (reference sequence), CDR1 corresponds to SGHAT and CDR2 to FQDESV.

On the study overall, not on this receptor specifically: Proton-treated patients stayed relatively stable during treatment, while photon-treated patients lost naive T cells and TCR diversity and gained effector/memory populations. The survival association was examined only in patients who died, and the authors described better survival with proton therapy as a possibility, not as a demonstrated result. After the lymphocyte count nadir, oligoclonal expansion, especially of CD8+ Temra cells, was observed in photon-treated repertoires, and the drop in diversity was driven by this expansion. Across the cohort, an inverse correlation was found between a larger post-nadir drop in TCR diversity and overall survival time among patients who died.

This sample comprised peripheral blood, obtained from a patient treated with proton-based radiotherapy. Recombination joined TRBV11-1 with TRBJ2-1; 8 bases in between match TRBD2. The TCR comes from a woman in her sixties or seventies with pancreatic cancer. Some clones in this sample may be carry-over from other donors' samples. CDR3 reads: CASSLRSSGNHNEQFF. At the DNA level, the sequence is TGTGCCAGCAGCTTACGGAGTAGCGGGAACCACAATGAGCAGTTCTTC. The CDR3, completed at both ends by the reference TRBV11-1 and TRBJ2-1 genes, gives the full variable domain EAEVAQSPRYKITEKSQAVAFWCDPISGHATLYWYRQILGQGPELLVQFQDESVVDDSQLPKDRFSAERLKGVDSTLKIQPAELGDSAMYLCASSLRSSGNHNEQFFGPGTRLTVL.